Sequencing of this T cell receptor (beta chain) was carried out in a study of cytomegalovirus exposure and HLA in healthy donors. Looking at the study overall: There were 100 million to 120 million unique TCR beta sequences, drawn from about 190 million T cells, in an earlier analysis.

The sample holds one count of this clone. As yet, its antigen is unknown. CDR3 length equals 16 residues. V was shortened by 2 bases and J by 0 bases, with 8 bases between the two germline ends. Per germline, CDR1 LNHNV and CDR2 YYDKDF (reference sequence). Regarding the study as a whole: Immune exposure data for these donors was limited to CMV serostatus.

The PCR was carried out with 60 Vbeta primers and 13 Jbeta primers. The table came from immunoSEQ multiplex PCR; TCRdb's copy has only in-frame clones and leaves some out. The sample yields about 190,000 clones, about 87% seen once. This receptor was identified in a woman between 18 and 30 years old in good health and CMV-seronegative. Sequenced input: PBMCs. The chain couples TRBV15 to TRBJ2-6, with D hard to call. Written as DNA, the CDR3 is TGTGCCACCAGCAGATCTCCAGGCTCTGGGGCCAACGTCCTGACTTTC. Translating it yields CATSRSPGSGANVLTF.